One sample yielded the 18 T cell receptor beta chains listed below, sequenced in a study of Tregs in tolerant kidney transplant recipients. The nonmyeloablative bone marrow transplants came from related graft donors, with transient mixed chimerism. Assay used: immunoSEQ multiplex PCR; TCRdb lists only in-frame clones, some missing. This table holds roughly 52,000 clones, about nine tenths found once. The source material was CD8+ T cells from blood (PBMCs), sampled 24 months after the transplant. These receptors were collected from a human patient who received a combined kidney and bone marrow transplant. Some T cells may trace back to the graft donor.

The J gene is TRBJ2-7, the V gene TRBV5-1; possibly TRBD1 for D (5 bases). Trimming shortened V by 7 bases and J by 3 bases, and 8 bases separated the two germline ends. Germline assignment: CDR1 SGHRS and CDR2 YFSETQ. The CDR3 contains 11 residues. CDR3 coding DNA: TGCGCCAGCGACAGCCACTACGAGCAGTACTTC. This codes for CASDSHYEQYF.

The chain has TRBV30 and TRBJ1-1; D is uncertain. V gave up 0 bases and J gave up 10 bases, with 18 bases separating them. The germline V gene has CDR1 GTSNPN and CDR2 SVGIG (reference sequence). There are 14 residues in the CDR3. The CDR3 bases are TGTGCCTGGAGTGTATCTTACTCCTCCTGGAGAGCTTTCTTT. Translated, it gives CAWSVSYSSWRAFF.

This clone was seen more than once but under ten times. V usage is TRBV21-1 and J usage is TRBJ2-7; TRBD1, the table's D call, lacks a check against the DNA. TRBV21-1 is flagged as a pseudogene. This CDR3 has 15 residues. The CDR3 DNA sequence: TGTGCCAGCAGCCCCACCGGGACAGGGATCGACGAGCAGTACTTC. It encodes CASSPTGTGIDEQYF.

As concerns this clone: Other DNA sequences within the sample encode an identical CDR3. This rearrangement joins TRBV2 to TRBJ1-1; no firm D call. Trimming took off 7 bases at V and 1 base at J, with 19 bases between the two ends. Looked up from germline, CDR1 is SNHLY and CDR2 is FYNNEI. CDR3 length equals 16 residues. The CDR3 region is CASIGSRSRGNTEAFF. The CDR3 region has the DNA TGTGCCAGCATAGGTTCCCGGAGCCGGGGGAACACTGAAGCTTTCTTT.

This chain connects TRBV4-3 to TRBJ2-7, with TRBD2 as a possible D gene (6 bases). Trimming took 4 bases from V and 2 from J, leaving 15 bases between them. Germline-derived CDR1 and CDR2 are LGHNA and YSLEER. This CDR3 has 15 residues. The CDR3 DNA sequence: TGCGCCAGCAGCCTAGGAAGGAGGGGTACCTACGAGCAGTACTTC. Encoded protein: CASSLGRRGTYEQYF.

The V call is TRBV2, the J call TRBJ2-3; D may be TRBD2 (6 bases). Germline values: CDR1 SNHLY, CDR2 FYNNEI. The CDR3 consists of 13 residues. Trimming took 11 bases from V and 1 from J, leaving 13 bases between them. CDR3: CAGFGGGTDTQYF. The CDR3 region has the DNA TGTGCCGGGTTTGGAGGGGGCACAGATACGCAGTATTTT.

This rearrangement joins TRBV13 to TRBJ1-1; perhaps TRBD1 as D (5 bases). Trimming removed 2 bases from V and 0 bases from J, with 10 bases in between. The CDR3 consists of 15 residues. From germline, CDR1 is PRHDT and CDR2 FYEKMQ (reference sequence). CDR3 loop: CASSLPTVMNTEAFF. Here the CDR3 DNA reads TGTGCCAGCAGCTTACCGACAGTCATGAACACTGAAGCTTTCTTT.

In DNA, the CDR3 is TGTGCCAGCAGTGACCCGGCGGGGGGATCCGATACGCAGTATTTT. This sequence encodes CASSDPAGGSDTQYF. The V and J genes are TRBV2 and TRBJ2-3, with 8 bases lining up with TRBD2. Looked up from germline, CDR1 is SNHLY and CDR2 is FYNNEI. The V gene end was trimmed by 3 bases and the J gene end by 6 bases; junction bases not matched to a gene: 8. This CDR3 region has 15 residues.

The V gene is TRBV7-2, the J gene TRBJ1-2, with D tentatively TRBD1 (6 bases). Trimming cost V 2 bases and J 0 bases, with 10 bases left between them. Germline V gene lookup returns CDR1 SGHTA and CDR2 FQGNSA. The CDR3 totals 15 residues. CDR3 loop: CASSLLDSANYGYTF. Written as DNA, the CDR3 is TGTGCCAGCAGCTTATTGGACAGTGCTAACTATGGCTACACCTTC.

The chain recombines TRBV7-9 with TRBJ2-3, with 11 bases identical to TRBD1. This CDR3 comprises 19 residues. Germline loops: CDR1 SEHNR, CDR2 FQNEAQ (reference sequence). The junction had 14 bases not matched to a gene; V was cut back by 2 bases and J by 4 bases. The CDR3 is CASSLIFGTGGPGSDTQYF. The DNA for the CDR3 is TGTGCCAGCAGCTTAATTTTCGGGACAGGGGGACCCGGGTCAGATACGCAGTATTTT. The full variable domain, completed using reference TRBV7-9 and TRBJ2-3, is DTGVSQNPRHKITKRGQNVTFRCDPISEHNRLYWYRQTLGQGPEFLTYFQNEAQLEKSRLLSDRFSAERPKGSFSTLEIQRTEQGDSAMYLCASSLIFGTGGPGSDTQYFGPGTRLTVL.

This clone has just a few counts. J is TRBJ1-1 and V is TRBV6-1; 7 bases are shared with TRBD1. V lost 1 base and J lost 6; bases outside the gene matches: 8. There are 15 residues in the CDR3. Germline V gives CDR1 MNHNS, CDR2 SASEGT. The CDR3: CASSEGQGAPAEAFF. The CDR3 bases are TGTGCCAGCAGTGAAGGACAGGGCGCGCCGGCTGAAGCTTTCTTT.

The chain couples TRBV9 to TRBJ2-3, with 11 bases lining up with TRBD2. The CDR3 has 17 residues. Germline-derived CDR1 and CDR2 are SGDLS and YYNGEE. J lost 1 base, V lost 1 base, and 5 bases had no gene match. The CDR3 region has the DNA TGTGCCAGCAGCGTATTCCCGACTAGCGGGGGCACAGATACGCAGTATTTT. Protein: CASSVFPTSGGTDTQYF. Based on the CDR3 plus reference TRBV9 and TRBJ2-3, the full variable domain is DSGVTQTPKHLITATGQRVTLRCSPRSGDLSVYWYQQSLDQGLQFLIQYYNGEERAKGNILERFSAQQFPDLHSELNLSSLELGDSALYFCASSVFPTSGGTDTQYFGPGTRLTVL.

The gene calls are TRBV9 and TRBJ2-7, with TRBD1 as a possible D gene (6 bases). Germline V gene data show CDR1 as SGDLS and CDR2 as YYNGEE. CDR3 length: 17 amino acids. Deletions cut 0 bases from V and 2 bases from J, with 18 bases between. The DNA for the CDR3 is TGTGCCAGCAGCGTAGATAGCTCCGGGACACCGACCTACGAGCAGTACTTC. Translated, it gives CASSVDSSGTPTYEQYF. Drawing the rest from reference TRBV9 and TRBJ2-7, the complete variable domain is DSGVTQTPKHLITATGQRVTLRCSPRSGDLSVYWYQQSLDQGLQFLIQYYNGEERAKGNILERFSAQQFPDLHSELNLSSLELGDSALYFCASSVDSSGTPTYEQYFGPGTRLTVT.

This chain links TRBV4-3 with TRBJ1-2; 7 bases fit TRBD1. The V segment lost 2 bases and the J segment 2 bases; nucleotides outside the gene matches: 8. Germline lookup yields CDR1 LGHNA and CDR2 YSLEER. The CDR3 extends over 16 amino acids. The chain's CDR3 is CASSQSTGRRNYGYTF. The CDR3 coding sequence is TGCGCCAGCAGCCAATCGACAGGGCGGAGGAACTATGGCTACACCTTC.

This chain connects TRBV9 to TRBJ2-5, with TRBD1 matching 8 bases. The end of the DNA aligns better with TRBJ2-7, so the J call may be wrong. The CDR3 length is 14 residues. Germline V gene sequence: CDR1 SGDLS, CDR2 YYNGEE. DNA of the CDR3: TGTGCCAGCAGCGTAGGGACAGGGACATACGAGCAGTACTTC. Protein product: CASSVGTGTYEQYF.

The genes are TRBV7-2 and TRBJ2-5; possibly TRBD1 or TRBD2 for D (5 bases each). The J call could be wrong; TRBJ2-7 is a better fit for the DNA end. This CDR3 comprises 13 residues. From germline, CDR1 is SGHTA and CDR2 FQGNSA. The CDR3 DNA is TGTGCCAGCAGCTTCGACAGTGGGGGCGAGCAGTACTTC. Its protein product is CASSFDSGGEQYF.

The V call is TRBV4-2, the J call TRBJ1-4; 7 bases are a match to TRBD1. The trim removed 1 base at V and 8 bases at J, leaving 4 bases unmatched. Germline CDR1 and CDR2: LGHNA and YNFKEQ. The CDR3 runs 14 residues. The CDR3 bases are TGTGCCAGCAGCCAAGGACAGGGTCAGGAAAAACTGTTTTTT. Translation: CASSQGQGQEKLFF.

This chain connects TRBV2 to TRBJ1-2, with a tentative D call TRBD1 (5 bases). The germline V and J ends were trimmed by 3 bases and 5 bases, with 10 bases remaining between them. CDR1 and CDR2 (germline): SNHLY, FYNNEI. The CDR3 sequence is 13 residues long. The CDR3 here is CASSEGGEYGYTF. In DNA, the CDR3 is TGTGCCAGCAGTGAGGGGGGAGAGTATGGCTACACCTTC.